These 24 T cell receptor beta chains share one sample of origin, sequenced in a study of cytomegalovirus exposure and HLA in healthy donors. This table comes from immunoSEQ multiplex PCR, and its TCRdb copy is limited to in-frame clones, with some not included. The table has a few hundred thousand clones, approximately 85% seen once; the top ten hold around 0.88%. Sequenced sample: PBMCs. These receptors came from a man younger than 45 in good health and CMV-seronegative.

The rearrangement links TRBV19 to TRBJ1-5; D unclear. The CDR3 contains 14 residues. Deletions cut 1 base from V and 9 bases from J, with 13 bases between. Germline V lookup: CDR1 LNHDA, CDR2 SQIVND (reference sequence). CDR3 sequence: CASSIAEGGMPQHF. Here the CDR3 DNA reads TGTGCCAGTAGTATAGCGGAGGGTGGGATGCCCCAGCATTTT.

V gene TRBV13 combines with J gene TRBJ2-3; D is unresolved. Germline-derived CDR1 and CDR2 are PRHDT and FYEKMQ (reference sequence). Trimming left V 0 bases short and J 2 bases short, with 9 bases between. The CDR3 totals 15 residues. The CDR3 here is CASSLGPIPTDTQYF. The CDR3 coding sequence is TGTGCCAGCAGCTTAGGCCCTATCCCCACAGATACGCAGTATTTT.

This chain uses TRBV10-3 with TRBJ1-2, with 7 bases matching TRBD1. The CDR3 length is 14 residues. CDR1 is ENHRY and CDR2 is SYGVKD in the germline V gene. V was pared by 3 bases and J by 4 bases, with 5 bases of the junction left unmatched. This chain's CDR3 is CAISDEGAGYGYTF. CDR3 in DNA: TGTGCCATCAGTGACGAGGGGGCGGGCTATGGCTACACCTTC.

This clone was detected once. The rearrangement links TRBV15 to TRBJ2-7, with TRBD1 matching over 9 bases. Trimming cost V 3 bases and J 0 bases; bases outside gene matches: 9. The CDR3 totals 17 residues. Germline CDR1 and CDR2: LNHNV and YYDKDF (reference sequence). CDR3 DNA: TGTGCCACCAGCAGTCACCGGGACAGGGCCCTCTCCTACGAGCAGTACTTC. Amino acids: CATSSHRDRALSYEQYF.

V is TRBV21-1 and J is TRBJ2-5; whether TRBD1, the table's D call, matches the DNA was not checked. TRBV21-1 is flagged as a pseudogene. The CDR3 totals 14 residues. The CDR3 DNA sequence: TGTGCCAGCACTTACTTGGACATCCTAGAGACCCAGTACTTC. Translating it yields CASTYLDILETQYF.

The chain has TRBV11-2 and TRBJ2-1; perhaps TRBD2 as D (6 bases). The CDR3 spans 17 residues. V lost 7 bases and J lost 6, with 25 bases in between. The germline gives CDR1 SGHAT, CDR2 FQNNGV. CDR3 amino acids: CASNPVGGRGAINEQFF. The CDR3 DNA reads TGTGCCAGCAACCCTGTAGGAGGCCGCGGGGCTATCAATGAGCAGTTCTTC.

The chain couples TRBV7-9 to TRBJ2-1; 10 bases agree with TRBD1. Germline V gene sequence: CDR1 SEHNR, CDR2 FQNEAQ (reference sequence). V lost 5 bases and J lost 4; bases outside the gene matches: 11. The CDR3 runs 17 residues. CDR3 bases: TGTGCCAGCAGCCCTCAGGGGACAGGGGAGGGGTACAATGAGCAGTTCTTC. Translation: CASSPQGTGEGYNEQFF.

The CDR3 reads CASSLPGTGQNTEAFF. The CDR3 nucleotides read TGTGCCAGCAGCTTGCCTGGGACAGGGCAGAACACTGAAGCTTTCTTT. This chain uses TRBV5-6 with TRBJ1-1; 9 nucleotides align to TRBD1. The germline V gene has CDR1 SGHDT and CDR2 YYEEEE. The CDR3 extends over 16 amino acids. V lost 1 base and J lost 1; bases outside the gene matches: 5.

This clone was seen just once. V usage is TRBV7-9 and J usage is TRBJ1-1; D possibly corresponds to TRBD1 (6 bases). V lost 0 bases and J 5 bases, leaving 10 bases between the germline ends. Germline loops: CDR1 SEHNR, CDR2 FQNEAQ (reference sequence). This CDR3 is built from 14 residues. CDR3 DNA: TGTGCCAGCAGCTTAGCGAGGGGGTGGACTGAAGCTTTCTTT. The encoded protein is CASSLARGWTEAFF.

The DNA of the CDR3 is TGTGCCAGCAGCTTTAATAGGGGCGCCTACAATGAGCAGTTCTTC. Residues: CASSFNRGAYNEQFF. The chain has TRBV7-2 and TRBJ2-1, with D possibly being TRBD1 (5 bases). In germline, CDR1 is SGHTA, CDR2 FQGNSA. The CDR3 loop spans 15 amino acids. V lost 3 bases, J lost 2 bases, and 11 bases lay in between.

V gene TRBV9 combines with J gene TRBJ1-2; 10 bases fit TRBD1. The CDR3 totals 16 residues. CDR1 and CDR2 (germline): SGDLS, YYNGEE. Losses at the gene ends were 4 bases for V and 8 bases for J; bases not matched to a gene: 14. The CDR3 reads CASSSYATTGGGGYTF. CDR3 coding DNA: TGTGCCAGCAGCTCCTACGCCACGACAGGGGGCGGCGGCTACACCTTC.

This clone was seen once. V is TRBV7-2 and J is TRBJ2-3, with TRBD2 matching 7 bases. The ends lost 4 bases at V and 2 bases at J; junction bases unmatched: 6. This CDR3 has 15 amino acids. Germline V lookup: CDR1 SGHTA, CDR2 FQGNSA. CDR3 bases: TGTGCCAGCAGCTACACCGGGACTAACACAGATACGCAGTATTTT. Its translation is CASSYTGTNTDTQYF.

V usage is TRBV19 and J usage is TRBJ1-2, with D unclear. Trimming removed 1 base at V and 1 base at J, with 7 bases between. Germline V gene data show CDR1 as LNHDA and CDR2 as SQIVND (reference sequence). The CDR3 is 14 residues long. As DNA, the CDR3 is TGTGCCAGTAGTATAGCTTCGTTTAACTATGGCTACACCTTC. Protein: CASSIASFNYGYTF. The whole variable domain, remainder taken from reference TRBV19 and TRBJ1-2, is DGGITQSPKYLFRKEGQNVTLSCEQNLNHDAMYWYRQDPGQGLRLIYYSQIVNDFQKGDIAEGYSVSREKKESFPLTVTSAQKNPTAFYLCASSIASFNYGYTFGSGTRLTVV.

This clone was found once. The chain carries TRBV7-5 and TRBJ1-5; the table assigns TRBD1, which was not confirmed against the DNA. TRBV7-5 is recorded as a pseudogene. There are 13 residues in the CDR3. In DNA form, the CDR3 reads TGTGTCAGAAAGTCAGTTAGCAATCAGCCCCAGCATTTT. Protein: CVRKSVSNQPQHF.

This clone showed up just a few times. The rearrangement uses TRBV2 and TRBJ2-7; weak D call: TRBD1 (6 bases). V dropped 9 bases and J dropped 6 bases, with 12 bases sitting between them. The CDR3 spans 11 residues. Germline CDR1 and CDR2: SNHLY and FYNNEI. CDR3 nucleotides: TGTGCCAGTGAACAGGGATTCGAGCAGTACTTC. Translating gives CASEQGFEQYF.

This chain joins TRBV19 and TRBJ1-4; D is uncertain. CDR1 and CDR2 from the germline V gene are LNHDA and SQIVND (reference sequence). This CDR3 is built from 14 residues. With 5 bases removed from V and 6 bases from J, the gap between germline ends came to 13 bases. CDR3 residues: CASSLSLSYEKLFF. The CDR3 region has the DNA TGTGCCAGTAGTCTGTCCTTGTCTTATGAAAAACTGTTTTTT.

The CDR3 region is CASSKTMSGELFF. The CDR3 DNA sequence: TGTGCCAGCAGTAAGACTATGTCCGGGGAGCTGTTTTTT. The chain has TRBV2 and TRBJ2-2, with D perhaps matching TRBD2 (5 bases). The V gene lost 5 bases and the J gene lost 6 bases, with 10 bases spanning the gap. Germline CDR1 SNHLY, CDR2 FYNNEI. This CDR3 spans 13 amino acids.

This clone appeared a single time. This rearrangement joins TRBV4-1 to TRBJ1-2, with 9 positions matching TRBD1. The V gene end was trimmed by 7 bases and the J gene end by 5 bases; junction bases not matched to a gene: 11. The CDR3 has 15 residues. Germline V lookup: CDR1 MGHRA, CDR2 YSYEKL. CDR3 coding DNA: TGCGCCAGCACCCACAATACCGGGACAGGGTATGGCTACACCTTC. This codes for CASTHNTGTGYGYTF.

This rearrangement joins TRBV29-1 to TRBJ1-2; TRBD1 is a possible D gene (6 bases). V was pared by 0 bases and J by 8 bases, with 19 bases between. This CDR3 has 15 residues. Germline V lookup: CDR1 SQVTM, CDR2 ANQGSEA. This CDR3 is CSVEEVYRVTEGYTF. As DNA, the CDR3 is TGCAGCGTTGAAGAAGTGTACAGGGTGACGGAGGGCTACACCTTC.

This chain links TRBV19 with TRBJ2-1; 11 bases fit TRBD2. Germline values: CDR1 LNHDA, CDR2 SQIVND (reference sequence). The CDR3 spans 15 residues. The ends lost 6 bases at V and 5 bases at J; junction bases unmatched: 6. This CDR3 is CASRITSGGNNEQFF. Written as DNA, the CDR3 is TGTGCCAGTAGAATAACTAGCGGGGGAAACAATGAGCAGTTCTTC.

J is TRBJ1-3 and V is TRBV7-2, with D tentatively TRBD1 (6 bases). Trimming cost V 0 bases and J 1 base, with 7 bases left between them. The length of the CDR3 is 15 residues. Germline V gives CDR1 SGHTA, CDR2 FQGNSA. CDR3 residues: CASSLAGQSGNTIYF. Here the CDR3 DNA reads TGTGCCAGCAGCTTAGCCGGACAGTCTGGAAACACCATATATTTT.

This clone has just one count. The chain employs TRBV27 and TRBJ2-1, with D possibly matching TRBD2 (6 bases). This CDR3 is built from 16 residues. Trimming pared 2 bases from V and 0 bases from J, leaving 11 bases between. Germline CDR1 is MNHEY and CDR2 is SMNVEV (reference sequence). CDR3: CASSLIAASSYNEQFF. The CDR3 region has the DNA TGTGCCAGCAGTTTAATAGCGGCAAGCTCCTACAATGAGCAGTTCTTC.

J is TRBJ2-3 and V is TRBV5-1, with a possible D match to TRBD1 (5 bases). Trimming pared 0 bases from V and 2 bases from J, leaving 10 bases between. This CDR3 is 15 amino acids long. Germline CDR1 and CDR2: SGHRS and YFSETQ. The CDR3 sequence is CASSLARTNTDTQYF. The DNA for the CDR3 is TGCGCCAGCAGCTTGGCACGGACAAACACAGATACGCAGTATTTT.

The chain employs TRBV6-1 and TRBJ1-3; D is ambiguous. The CDR3 has 13 amino acids. Trimming removed 8 bases at V and 4 bases at J, with 12 bases between. In germline, CDR1 is MNHNS, CDR2 SASEGT. The CDR3 DNA sequence: TGTGCCAGCGGGTACGAGGGAGGAAACACCATATATTTT. This encodes CASGYEGGNTIYF.